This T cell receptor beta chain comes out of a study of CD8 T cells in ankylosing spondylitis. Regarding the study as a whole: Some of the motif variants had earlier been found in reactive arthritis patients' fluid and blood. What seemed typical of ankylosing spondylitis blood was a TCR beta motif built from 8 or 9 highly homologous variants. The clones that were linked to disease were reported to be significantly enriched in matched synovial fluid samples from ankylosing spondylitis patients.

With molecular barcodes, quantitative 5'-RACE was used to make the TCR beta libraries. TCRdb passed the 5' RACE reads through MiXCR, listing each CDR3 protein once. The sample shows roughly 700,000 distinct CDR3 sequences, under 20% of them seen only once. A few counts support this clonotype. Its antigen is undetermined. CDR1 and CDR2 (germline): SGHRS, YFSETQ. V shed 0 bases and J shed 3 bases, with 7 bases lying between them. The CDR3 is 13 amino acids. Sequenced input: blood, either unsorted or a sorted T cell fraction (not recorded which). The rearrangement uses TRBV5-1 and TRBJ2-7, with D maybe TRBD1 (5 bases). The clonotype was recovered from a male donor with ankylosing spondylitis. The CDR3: CASSLEGFYEQYF. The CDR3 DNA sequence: TGCGCCAGCAGCTTGGAGGGGTTCTACGAGCAGTACTTC.